This TCR beta chain is from a study of blood T cells in healthy people across ages. Notes on the study in general: The study found more naive CD4+ cells and higher diversity in long-lived than aged donors.

Donors each provided around 9 milliliters of peripheral blood. In regard to this clonotype: Its specificity is unknown.

The length of the CDR3 is 14 residues. Germline CDR1 and CDR2: SGHTA and FQGNSA. V was pared by 5 bases and J by 0 bases, with 9 bases between. A J-beta primer mix and a sample-barcoded 5' primer were used in a second PCR of about 7 to 12 cycles. Every single cDNA molecule received a tag from a template-switch adaptor with 12 random nucleotides. TCRdb independently ran MiXCR on the 5' RACE reads; one entry per CDR3 protein. The sample lists about 640,000 distinct CDR3 sequences, approximately 59% occurring once. This receptor was taken from a man aged 60-69 years in good health. The source material was blood. The rearrangement uses TRBV7-2 and TRBJ2-3, with no clear D. CDR3 coding DNA: TGTGCCAGCAGCATGGACCGGAGCACAGATACGCAGTATTTT. It encodes CASSMDRSTDTQYF. Full variable domain (outside the CDR3, taken from reference TRBV7-2 and TRBJ2-3): GAGVSQSPSNKVTEKGKDVELRCDPISGHTALYWYRQSLGQGLEFLIYFQGNSAPDKSGLPSDRFSAERTGGSVSTLTIQRTQQEDSAVYLCASSMDRSTDTQYFGPGTRLTVL.